This TCR beta chain was captured by sequencing in a study of glioma-infiltrating T cells after dendritic cell vaccination. Study as a whole: Glioblastoma patients came from Phase I and II dendritic cell vaccination trials. Treatment, given 2003 to 2012, was autologous tumor lysate-pulsed dendritic cell vaccination.

Primers: 60 V beta forward and 13 J beta reverse. Generated by immunoSEQ multiplex PCR, the TCRdb table keeps only in-frame clones and is missing some. The sample contains around 96,000 clones, around three quarters of which appear only once. PBMC sampling occurred before vaccination, two weeks after the third dose, and at progression. This clone came up once. The germline V and J ends were trimmed by 0 bases and 5 bases, with 12 bases remaining between them. CDR1 SGDLS and CDR2 YYNGEE come from the germline V gene. The CDR3 loop spans 15 amino acids. This material consisted of blood, taken before dendritic cell vaccination. The sequence came from a human donor with glioblastoma. The J gene is TRBJ2-1, the V gene TRBV9, with a tentative D call TRBD2 (5 bases). The CDR3 DNA follows: TGTGCCAGCAGCGTAGATAGCGTCGGAGACAATGAGCAGTTCTTC. This codes for CASSVDSVGDNEQFF.